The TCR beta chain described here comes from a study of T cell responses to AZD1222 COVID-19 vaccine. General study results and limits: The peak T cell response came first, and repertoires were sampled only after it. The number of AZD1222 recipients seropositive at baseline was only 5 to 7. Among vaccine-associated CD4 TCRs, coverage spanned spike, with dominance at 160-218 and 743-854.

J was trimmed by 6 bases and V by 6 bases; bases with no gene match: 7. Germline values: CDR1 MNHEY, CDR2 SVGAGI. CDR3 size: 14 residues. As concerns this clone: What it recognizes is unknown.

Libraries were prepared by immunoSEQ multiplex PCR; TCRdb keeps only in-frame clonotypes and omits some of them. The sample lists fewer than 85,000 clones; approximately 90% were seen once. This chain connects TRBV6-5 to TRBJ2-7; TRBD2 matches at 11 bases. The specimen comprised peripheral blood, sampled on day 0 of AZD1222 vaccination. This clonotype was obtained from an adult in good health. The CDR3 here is CASSSLAGAGEQYF. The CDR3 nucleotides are TGTGCCAGCAGCTCACTAGCGGGAGCCGGCGAGCAGTACTTC.